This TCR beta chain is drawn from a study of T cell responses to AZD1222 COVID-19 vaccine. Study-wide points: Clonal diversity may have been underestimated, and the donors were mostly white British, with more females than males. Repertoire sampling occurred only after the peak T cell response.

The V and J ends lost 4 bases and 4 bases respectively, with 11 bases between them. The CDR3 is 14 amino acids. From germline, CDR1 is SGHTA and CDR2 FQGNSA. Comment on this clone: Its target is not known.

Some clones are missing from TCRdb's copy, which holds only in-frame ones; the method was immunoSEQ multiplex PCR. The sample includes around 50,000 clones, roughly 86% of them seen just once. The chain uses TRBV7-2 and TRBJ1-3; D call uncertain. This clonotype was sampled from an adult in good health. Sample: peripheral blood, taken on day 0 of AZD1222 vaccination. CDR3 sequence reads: CASSSGASGNTIYF. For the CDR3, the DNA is TGTGCCAGCAGCTCTGGAGCCTCAGGAAACACCATATATTTT.